The 9 T cell receptor beta chains reported below all come from one sample, sequenced in a study of T cells in Graves' hyperthyroidism and ophthalmopathy. Template material for amplifying TCR beta CDR3 regions consisted of RNA transcripts. Primed by the HTBI set, a first-round RT-PCR was run on the TCR CDR3. One entry per CDR3 protein, called by TCRdb with MiXCR from the multiplex PCR reads. The repertoire holds about 260,000 distinct CDR3 sequences, with 16% as singletons. The sequenced sample was blood. Receptors were obtained from a woman aged 18-29 years with Graves' ophthalmopathy.

The CDR3 DNA reads as TGTGCCAGCAGTTCGCCGAGTAGCGGGGGTTCCTACGAGCAGTACTTC. Amino acids: CASSSPSSGGSYEQYF. This chain connects TRBV28 to TRBJ2-7; 9 bases align to TRBD2. CDR1 MDHEN and CDR2 SYDVKM come from the germline V gene. The CDR3 is made up of 16 amino acids. Trimming removed 4 bases from V and 1 base from J; junction bases left unmatched: 8.

The chain joins TRBV10-1 to TRBJ2-1, with 8 bases identical to TRBD2. CDR3 size: 13 residues. Germline loops: CDR1 WNHNN, CDR2 SYGVQD (reference sequence). The junction had 3 bases not matched to a gene; V was cut back by 1 base and J by 10 bases. CDR3 bases: TGCGCCAGCAGTGAGTTAAAGCGGGGGGAGCAGTTCTTC. It encodes CASSELKRGEQFF.

This clonotype has just a few counts. The V and J genes are TRBV20-1 and TRBJ1-1; no firm D call. The CDR3 spans 14 residues. Looked up from germline, CDR1 is DFQATT and CDR2 is SNEGSKA (reference sequence). V lost 5 bases, J lost 4 bases, and 17 bases lay in between. The CDR3 coding sequence is TGCAGTGCTCGAAGGGCCCTGGATGTCACTGAAGCTTTCTTT. This sequence encodes CSARRALDVTEAFF.

In its sample, this clonotype was seen many times. The rearrangement links TRBV13 to TRBJ2-7, with 7 bases identical to TRBD1. Germline lookup yields CDR1 PRHDT and CDR2 FYEKMQ (reference sequence). V shed 6 bases, J shed 3 bases, and the junction held 8 bases outside the gene matches. The CDR3 is 14 residues long. The CDR3 here is CASRNRGDGYEQYF. For the CDR3, the DNA is TGTGCCAGCAGGAACAGGGGTGATGGCTACGAGCAGTACTTC. Drawing the rest from reference TRBV13 and TRBJ2-7, the complete variable domain is AAGVIQSPRHLIKEKRETATLKCYPIPRHDTVYWYQQGPGQDPQFLISFYEKMQSDKGSIPDRFSAQQFSDYHSELNMSSLELGDSALYFCASRNRGDGYEQYFGPGTRLTVT.

This clonotype came up many times. The chain is built from TRBV6-1 and TRBJ2-5; 14 nucleotides align to TRBD2. The CDR3 totals 16 residues. Germline V CDR1 and CDR2: MNHNS, SASEGT. The V gene end was trimmed by 6 bases and the J gene end by 5 bases; junction bases not matched to a gene: 8. CDR3 in amino acids: CASRPGLAGVGETQYF. CDR3 coding DNA: TGTGCCAGCAGACCGGGACTAGCGGGAGTCGGCGAGACCCAGTACTTC.

CDR3: CASSNREGNSPLHF. CDR3 in DNA: TGTGCCAGTAGTAACAGGGAGGGTAATTCACCCCTCCACTTT. The chain recombines TRBV19 with TRBJ1-6; D might be TRBD1 (6 bases). V lost 4 bases and J 6 bases, leaving 10 bases between the germline ends. The CDR3 contains 14 residues. The germline CDR1 and CDR2 sequences are LNHDA and SQIVND (reference sequence).

The CDR3 reads CASSIAGVADTQYF. The CDR3 nucleotides read TGTGCCAGCAGTATAGCGGGGGTGGCAGATACGCAGTATTTT. The chain couples TRBV11-3 to TRBJ2-3; TRBD2 aligns across 9 bases. V shed 6 bases and J 4 bases; nucleotides not matched to a gene: 5. The length of the CDR3 is 14 residues. Germline V lookup: CDR1 SGHNT, CDR2 YENEEA.

This clonotype was counted many times. The rearrangement uses TRBV5-1 and TRBJ1-1; D remains ambiguous. The CDR3 contains 15 residues. CDR1 is SGHRS and CDR2 is YFSETQ in the germline V gene. V was shortened by 0 bases and J by 2 bases, with 11 bases between the two germline ends. The CDR3 protein is CASSLAPETNTEAFF. In DNA, the CDR3 is TGCGCCAGCAGCTTGGCGCCAGAGACAAACACTGAAGCTTTCTTT.

There are a few counts of this clonotype. One junction end does not reproduce the germline sequence, and a read error may be involved. This sequence joins TRBV7-7 and TRBJ2-5; 7 bases are shared with TRBD1. The germline V gene encodes CDR1 SSHAT and CDR2 FNYEAQ (reference sequence). CDR3 length: 15 residues. CDR3 region: CASSPDRTGVETQYF. The DNA for the CDR3 is TGTGCTAGCAGCCCAGACAGAACAGGGGTGGAGACCCAGTACTTC.